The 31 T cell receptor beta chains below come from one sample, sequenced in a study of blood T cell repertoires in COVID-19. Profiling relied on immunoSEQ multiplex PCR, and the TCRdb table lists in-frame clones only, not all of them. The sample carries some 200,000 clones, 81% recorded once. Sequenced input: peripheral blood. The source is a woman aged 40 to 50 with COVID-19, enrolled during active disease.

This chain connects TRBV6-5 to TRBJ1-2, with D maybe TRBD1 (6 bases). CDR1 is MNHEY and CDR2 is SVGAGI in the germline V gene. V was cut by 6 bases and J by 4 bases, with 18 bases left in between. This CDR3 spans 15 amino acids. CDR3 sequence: CASSRDISRGYGYTF. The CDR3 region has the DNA TGTGCCAGCAGCCGGGACATTTCAAGGGGCTATGGCTACACCTTC.

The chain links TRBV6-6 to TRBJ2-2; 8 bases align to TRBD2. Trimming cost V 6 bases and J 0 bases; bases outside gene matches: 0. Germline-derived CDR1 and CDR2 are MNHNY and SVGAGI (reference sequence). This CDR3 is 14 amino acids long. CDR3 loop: CASSGRANTGELFF. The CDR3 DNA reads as TGTGCCAGCAGCGGGAGGGCGAACACCGGGGAGCTGTTTTTT.

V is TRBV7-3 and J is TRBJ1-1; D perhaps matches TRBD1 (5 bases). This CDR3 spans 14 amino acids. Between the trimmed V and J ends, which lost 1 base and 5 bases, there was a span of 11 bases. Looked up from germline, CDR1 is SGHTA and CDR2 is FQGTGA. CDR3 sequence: CASSLKRDATEAFF. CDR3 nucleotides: TGTGCCAGCAGCTTAAAGCGGGACGCGACTGAAGCTTTCTTT.

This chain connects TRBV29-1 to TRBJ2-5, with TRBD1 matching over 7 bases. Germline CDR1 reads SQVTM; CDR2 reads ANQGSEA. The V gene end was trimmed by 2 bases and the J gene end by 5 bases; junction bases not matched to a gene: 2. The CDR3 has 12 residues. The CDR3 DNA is TGCAGCGTTGAACCAGGGGGTGAGACCCAGTACTTC. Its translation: CSVEPGGETQYF.

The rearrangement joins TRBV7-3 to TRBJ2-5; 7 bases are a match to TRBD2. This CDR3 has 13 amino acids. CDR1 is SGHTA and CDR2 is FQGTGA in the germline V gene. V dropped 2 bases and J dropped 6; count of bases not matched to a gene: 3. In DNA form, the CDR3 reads TGTGCCAGCAGCTTATGGGGGGGACAGACCCAGTACTTC. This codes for CASSLWGGQTQYF.

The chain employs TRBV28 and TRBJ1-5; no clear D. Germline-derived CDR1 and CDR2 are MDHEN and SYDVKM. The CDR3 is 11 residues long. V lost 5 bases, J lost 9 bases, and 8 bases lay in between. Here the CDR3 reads CASSLGGPQHF. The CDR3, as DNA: TGTGCCAGCAGTCTCGGAGGGCCCCAGCATTTT.

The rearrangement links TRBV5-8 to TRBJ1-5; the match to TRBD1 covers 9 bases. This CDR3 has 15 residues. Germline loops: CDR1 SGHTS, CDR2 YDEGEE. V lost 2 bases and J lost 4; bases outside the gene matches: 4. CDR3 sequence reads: CASSFRQGGNQPQHF. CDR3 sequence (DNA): TGTGCCAGCAGCTTTCGACAGGGGGGGAATCAGCCCCAGCATTTT.

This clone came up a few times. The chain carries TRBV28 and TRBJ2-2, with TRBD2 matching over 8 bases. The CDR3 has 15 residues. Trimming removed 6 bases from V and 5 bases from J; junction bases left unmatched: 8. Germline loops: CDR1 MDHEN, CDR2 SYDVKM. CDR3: CASSRAGEGTGELFF. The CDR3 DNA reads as TGTGCCAGCAGCCGAGCGGGAGAAGGGACCGGGGAGCTGTTTTTT.

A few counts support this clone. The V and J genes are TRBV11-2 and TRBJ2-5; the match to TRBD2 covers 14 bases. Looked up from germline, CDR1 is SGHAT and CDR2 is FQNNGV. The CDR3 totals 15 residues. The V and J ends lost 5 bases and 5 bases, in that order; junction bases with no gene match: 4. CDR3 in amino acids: CASSPRTSGRETQYF. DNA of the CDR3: TGTGCCAGCAGCCCCCGGACTAGCGGGAGGGAGACCCAGTACTTC.

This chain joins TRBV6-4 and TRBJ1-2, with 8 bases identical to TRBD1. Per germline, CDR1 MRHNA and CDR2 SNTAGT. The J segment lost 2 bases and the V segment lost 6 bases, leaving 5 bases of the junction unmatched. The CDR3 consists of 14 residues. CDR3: CASSDTGGNYGYTF. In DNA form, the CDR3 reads TGTGCCAGCAGCGATACAGGGGGGAACTATGGCTACACCTTC.

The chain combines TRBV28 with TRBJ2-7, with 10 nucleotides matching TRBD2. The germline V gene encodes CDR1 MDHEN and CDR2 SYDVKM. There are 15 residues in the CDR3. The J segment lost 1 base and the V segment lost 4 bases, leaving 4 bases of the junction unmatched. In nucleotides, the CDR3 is TGTGCCAGCAGTTCCAGCGGGAGGGTTTCCTACGAGCAGTACTTC. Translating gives CASSSSGRVSYEQYF. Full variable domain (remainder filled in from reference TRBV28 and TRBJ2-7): DVKVTQSSRYLVKRTGEKVFLECVQDMDHENMFWYRQDPGLGLRLIYFSYDVKMKEKGDIPEGYSVSREKKERFSLILESASTNQTSMYLCASSSSGRVSYEQYFGPGTRLTVT.

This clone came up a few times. The CDR3 protein is CASSPGDSHSGNTIYF. The CDR3 DNA is TGCGCCAGCAGCCCGGGGGACAGCCACTCTGGAAACACCATATATTTT. The chain joins TRBV5-1 to TRBJ1-3, with 7 bases that match TRBD1. The CDR3 totals 16 residues. Trimming took 4 bases from V and 0 from J; bases not matched to a gene: 7. CDR1 SGHRS and CDR2 YFSETQ come from the germline V gene.

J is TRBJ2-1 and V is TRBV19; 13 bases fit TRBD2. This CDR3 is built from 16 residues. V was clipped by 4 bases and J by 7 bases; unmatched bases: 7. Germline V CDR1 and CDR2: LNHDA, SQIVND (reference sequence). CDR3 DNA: TGTGCCAGTAGTAGGGTAGGGACTAGCGGGGTAAATGAGCAGTTCTTC. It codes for CASSRVGTSGVNEQFF.

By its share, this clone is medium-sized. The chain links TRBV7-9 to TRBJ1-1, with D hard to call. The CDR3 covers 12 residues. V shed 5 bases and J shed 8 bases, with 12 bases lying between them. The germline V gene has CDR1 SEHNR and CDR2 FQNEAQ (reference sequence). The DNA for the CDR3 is TGTGCCAGCAGCGAAGCTCAGGTAGAAGCTTTCTTT. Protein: CASSEAQVEAFF. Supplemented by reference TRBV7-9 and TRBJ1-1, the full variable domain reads DTGVSQNPRHKITKRGQNVTFRCDPISEHNRLYWYRQTLGQGPEFLTYFQNEAQLEKSRLLSDRFSAERPKGSFSTLEIQRTEQGDSAMYLCASSEAQVEAFFGQGTRLTVV.

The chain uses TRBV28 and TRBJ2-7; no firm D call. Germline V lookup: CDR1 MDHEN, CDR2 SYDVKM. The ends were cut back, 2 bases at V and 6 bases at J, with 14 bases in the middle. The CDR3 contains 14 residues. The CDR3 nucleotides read TGTGCCAGCAGTTTACCCCCCAGAGGATCCGAGCAGTACTTC. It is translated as CASSLPPRGSEQYF.

In DNA form, the CDR3 reads TGTGCCACCAGCAGGGACAGAGGGGAAGAGACCCAGTACTTC. Translating it yields CATSRDRGEETQYF. The V and J genes are TRBV15 and TRBJ2-5, with D possibly being TRBD1 (6 bases). CDR1 and CDR2 (germline): LNHNV, YYDKDF (reference sequence). V was trimmed by 3 bases and J by 3 bases, leaving 11 bases between them. The CDR3 sequence is 14 residues long.

CDR3 in DNA: TGCAGCGTCATCGGTCGGGCTGAAGCTTTCTTT. Its protein product is CSVIGRAEAFF. The genes are TRBV29-1 and TRBJ1-1; D remains unclear. Trimming shortened V by 6 bases and J by 6 bases, and 11 bases separated the two germline ends. Germline-derived CDR1 and CDR2 are SQVTM and ANQGSEA. The CDR3 runs to 11 residues.

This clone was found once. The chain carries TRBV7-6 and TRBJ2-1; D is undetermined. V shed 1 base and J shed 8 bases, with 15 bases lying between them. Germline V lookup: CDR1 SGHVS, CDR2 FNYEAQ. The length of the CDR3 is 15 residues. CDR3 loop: CASSLDSPLGDEQFF. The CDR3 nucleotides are TGTGCCAGCAGCTTAGATTCCCCCTTGGGCGATGAGCAGTTCTTC. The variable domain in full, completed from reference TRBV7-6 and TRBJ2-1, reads GAGVSQSPRYKVTKRGQDVALRCDPISGHVSLYWYRQALGQGPEFLTYFNYEAQQDKSGLPNDRFSAERPEGSISTLTIQRTEQRDSAMYRCASSLDSPLGDEQFFGPGTRLTVL.

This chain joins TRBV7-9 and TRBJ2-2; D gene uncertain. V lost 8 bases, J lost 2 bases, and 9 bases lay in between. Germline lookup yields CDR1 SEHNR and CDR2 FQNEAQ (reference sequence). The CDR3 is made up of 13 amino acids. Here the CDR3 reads CASLTDNTGELFF. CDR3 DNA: TGTGCCAGCCTTACAGATAACACCGGGGAGCTGTTTTTT.

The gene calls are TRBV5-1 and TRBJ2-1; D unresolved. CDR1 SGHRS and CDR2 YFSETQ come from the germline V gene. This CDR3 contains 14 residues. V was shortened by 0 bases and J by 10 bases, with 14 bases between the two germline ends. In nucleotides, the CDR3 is TGCGCCAGCAGCTTGGCCTTCATCGCTAACGAGCAGTTCTTC. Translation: CASSLAFIANEQFF.

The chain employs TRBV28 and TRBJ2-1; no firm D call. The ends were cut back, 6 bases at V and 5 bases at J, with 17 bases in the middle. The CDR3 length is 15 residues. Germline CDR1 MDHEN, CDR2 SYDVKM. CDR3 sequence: CASSAWKTINNEQFF. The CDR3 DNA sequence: TGTGCCAGCAGCGCGTGGAAGACAATAAACAATGAGCAGTTCTTC.

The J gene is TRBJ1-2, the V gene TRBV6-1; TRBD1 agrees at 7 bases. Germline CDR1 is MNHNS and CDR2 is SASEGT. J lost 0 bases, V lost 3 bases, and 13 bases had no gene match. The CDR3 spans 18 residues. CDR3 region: CASSDPTRQGWTNYGYTF. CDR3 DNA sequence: TGTGCCAGCAGTGACCCAACCAGACAGGGTTGGACTAACTATGGCTACACCTTC.

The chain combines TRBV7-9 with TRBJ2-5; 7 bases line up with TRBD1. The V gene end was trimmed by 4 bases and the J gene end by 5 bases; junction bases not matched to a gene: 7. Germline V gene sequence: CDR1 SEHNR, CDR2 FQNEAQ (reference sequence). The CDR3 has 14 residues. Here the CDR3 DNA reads TGTGCCAGCAGCTGGCAAGGGGGCGCGGAGACCCAGTACTTC. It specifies CASSWQGGAETQYF.

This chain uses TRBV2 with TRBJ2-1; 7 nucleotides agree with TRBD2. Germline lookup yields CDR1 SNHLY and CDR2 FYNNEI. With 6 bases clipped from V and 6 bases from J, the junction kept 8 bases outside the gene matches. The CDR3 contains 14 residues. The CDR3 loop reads CASSIGRVGNEQFF. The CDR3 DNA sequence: TGTGCCAGCAGCATAGGGAGGGTAGGCAATGAGCAGTTCTTC.

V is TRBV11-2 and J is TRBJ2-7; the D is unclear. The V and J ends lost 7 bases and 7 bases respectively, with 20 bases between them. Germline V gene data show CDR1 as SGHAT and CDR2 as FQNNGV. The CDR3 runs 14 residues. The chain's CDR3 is CASTPGGLWNEQYF. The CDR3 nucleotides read TGTGCCAGCACCCCAGGTGGGCTTTGGAATGAGCAGTACTTC.

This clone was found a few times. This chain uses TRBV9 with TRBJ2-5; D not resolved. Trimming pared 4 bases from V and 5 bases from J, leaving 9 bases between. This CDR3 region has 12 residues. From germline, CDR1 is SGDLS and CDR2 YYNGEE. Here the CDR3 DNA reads TGTGCCAGCAGCTCACTAACGGAGACCCAGTACTTC. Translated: CASSSLTETQYF.

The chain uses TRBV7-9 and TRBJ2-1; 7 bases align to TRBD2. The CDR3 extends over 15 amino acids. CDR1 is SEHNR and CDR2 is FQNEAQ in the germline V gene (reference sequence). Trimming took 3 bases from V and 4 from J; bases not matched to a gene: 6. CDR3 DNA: TGTGCCAGCAGCTTTTTAGCGGGCGAGTACAATGAGCAGTTCTTC. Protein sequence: CASSFLAGEYNEQFF.

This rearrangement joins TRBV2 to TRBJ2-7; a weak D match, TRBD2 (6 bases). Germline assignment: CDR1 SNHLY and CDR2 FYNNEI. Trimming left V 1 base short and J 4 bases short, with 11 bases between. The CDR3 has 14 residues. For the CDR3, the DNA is TGTGCCAGCAGTGAAGTGGGGGGTGGGTACGAGCAGTACGTC. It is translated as CASSEVGGGYEQYV.

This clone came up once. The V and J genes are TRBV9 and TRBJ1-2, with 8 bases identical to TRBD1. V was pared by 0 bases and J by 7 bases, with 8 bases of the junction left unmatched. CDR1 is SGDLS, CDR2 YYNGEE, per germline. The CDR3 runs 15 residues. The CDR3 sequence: CASSVVWTGHSGYTF. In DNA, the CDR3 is TGTGCCAGCAGCGTAGTGTGGACAGGGCACTCTGGCTACACCTTC.

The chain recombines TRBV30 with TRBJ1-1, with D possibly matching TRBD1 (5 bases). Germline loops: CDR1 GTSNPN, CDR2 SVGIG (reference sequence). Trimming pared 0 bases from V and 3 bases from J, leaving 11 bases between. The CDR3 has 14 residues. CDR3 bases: TGTGCCTGGAGTGTCGGGGGAATCGACACTGAAGCTTTCTTT. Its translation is CAWSVGGIDTEAFF.

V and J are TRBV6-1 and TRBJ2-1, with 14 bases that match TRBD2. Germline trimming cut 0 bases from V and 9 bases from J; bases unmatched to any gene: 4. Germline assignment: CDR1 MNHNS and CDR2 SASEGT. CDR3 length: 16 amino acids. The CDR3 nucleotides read TGTGCCAGCAGTGAAGCGCGACTAGCGGGAGGGGGTGAGCAGTTCTTC. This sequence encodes CASSEARLAGGGEQFF.